The 21 T cell receptor beta chains below all came from one sample that was sequenced in a study of T cell responses to AZD1222 COVID-19 vaccine (dated by TCRdb to about 2021). The sample's time point label, decoded: baseline before first vaccination. Library preparation used the immunoSEQ multiplex PCR assay. The clones in this table, taken by TCRdb from immuneACCESS, are in-frame only. Not every clone is retained; where verified, under half of the shortfall comes from an unresolved V gene, and the cause of the rest is unknown. The sample has around 100,000 clones on record, nearly 90% of them singletons. About 8.4% of the sample is in the top ten clones. The material was peripheral blood, obtained on day 0 of AZD1222 vaccination. The receptors here all came from an adult in good health.

This clone was seen only a few times. V usage is TRBV6-5 and J usage is TRBJ1-5, with 8 nucleotides matching TRBD1. The V gene end was trimmed by 5 bases and the J gene end by 9 bases; junction bases not matched to a gene: 6. CDR3 length: 13 residues. Germline CDR1 reads MNHEY; CDR2 reads SVGAGI. The CDR3 sequence is CASSPQGDRPQHF. DNA of the CDR3: TGTGCCAGCAGTCCACAGGGGGATCGGCCCCAGCATTTT.

The chain joins TRBV27 to TRBJ2-1; TRBD2 aligns across 10 bases. Germline V gene sequence: CDR1 MNHEY, CDR2 SMNVEV (reference sequence). V gave up 4 bases and J gave up 6 bases; unmatched junction bases: 9. This CDR3 has 16 residues. The CDR3 nucleotides read TGTGCCAGCAGTTCGCAGCGGGGGGGATGGGGCAATGAGCAGTTCTTC. Residues: CASSSQRGGWGNEQFF.

This chain connects TRBV19 to TRBJ1-5; 9 nucleotides align to TRBD1. The germline V gene has CDR1 LNHDA and CDR2 SQIVND (reference sequence). V trimming: 2 bases; J trimming: 7 bases; junction bases outside the gene matches: 6. The CDR3 length is 15 residues. The CDR3 is CASSIRGQGGQPQHF. CDR3 nucleotides: TGTGCCAGTAGTATACGGGGACAGGGCGGGCAGCCCCAGCATTTT.

A single count supports this clone. The chain has TRBV4-3 and TRBJ1-2, with D possibly being TRBD1 (5 bases). This CDR3 has 13 residues. Trimming left V 1 base short and J 7 bases short, with 10 bases between. Germline assignment: CDR1 LGHNA and CDR2 YSLEER. This CDR3 is CASSQGGRTGYTF. The DNA for the CDR3 is TGCGCCAGCAGCCAAGGGGGCCGAACTGGCTACACCTTC.

The chain is built from TRBV6-2 or TRBV6-3 and TRBJ2-1; 14 bases map to TRBD2. Germline trimming cut 1 base from V and 4 bases from J; bases unmatched to any gene: 6. The CDR3 loop spans 18 amino acids. CDR1 is MNHEY and CDR2 is SVGEGT in the germline V gene. In DNA, the CDR3 is TGTGCCAGCAGTTACTATCCCGGACTAGCGGGGGGTTACAATGAGCAGTTCTTC. Its protein is CASSYYPGLAGGYNEQFF.

The rearrangement uses TRBV7-2 and TRBJ1-1; no firm D call. The CDR3 runs 15 residues. The V gene's germline CDR1 is SGHTA and CDR2 FQGNSA. V was trimmed by 4 bases and J by 5 bases, leaving 17 bases between them. The CDR3 protein is CASSSGAGVGTEAFF. The DNA for the CDR3 is TGTGCCAGCAGCTCCGGAGCTGGGGTTGGGACTGAAGCTTTCTTT.

The chain couples TRBV6-5 to TRBJ1-2; D ambiguous. Trimming cost V 5 bases and J 4 bases, with 8 bases left between them. Per germline, CDR1 MNHEY and CDR2 SVGAGI. The length of the CDR3 is 12 residues. Written as DNA, the CDR3 is TGTGCCAGCAGTATTACCCCCTATGGCTACACCTTC. It codes for CASSITPYGYTF.

V usage is TRBV20-1 and J usage is TRBJ2-1; D might be TRBD1 (5 bases). The germline V gene encodes CDR1 DFQATT and CDR2 SNEGSKA (reference sequence). The CDR3 spans 11 residues. The V and J ends lost 6 bases and 9 bases respectively, with 12 bases between them. The CDR3 DNA reads TGCAGTGCAATAACTCAGGGTGAGCAGTTCTTC. Its protein is CSAITQGEQFF.

V is TRBV7-2 and J is TRBJ2-3, with a tentative D call TRBD2 (7 bases). V was clipped by 2 bases and J by 5 bases, with 11 bases between them. This CDR3 region has 14 residues. Germline CDR1 is SGHTA and CDR2 is FQGNSA. CDR3 loop: CASSLPGGRDTQYF. The CDR3 DNA sequence: TGTGCCAGCAGCTTACCGGGGGGCCGAGATACGCAGTATTTT.

The V and J genes are TRBV9 and TRBJ2-2, with D tentatively TRBD1 (5 bases). Germline values: CDR1 SGDLS, CDR2 YYNGEE. V was trimmed by 6 bases and J by 8 bases, leaving 17 bases between them. The CDR3 spans 14 residues. CDR3 DNA sequence: TGTGCCAGCACCGGCAACCAGGGCGTAGGGGAGCTGTTTTTT. As protein: CASTGNQGVGELFF.

This chain joins TRBV11-3 and TRBJ1-6; D ambiguous. Germline V gene sequence: CDR1 SGHNT, CDR2 YENEEA. The CDR3 covers 13 residues. Trimming removed 0 bases from V and 10 bases from J, with 7 bases in between. This CDR3 is CASSLDQRSPLHF. CDR3 DNA: TGTGCCAGCAGCTTAGATCAGAGGTCACCCCTCCACTTT.

The chain links TRBV9 to TRBJ2-3; unclear D gene. With 4 bases removed from V and 3 bases from J, the gap between germline ends came to 6 bases. Germline V gene lookup returns CDR1 SGDLS and CDR2 YYNGEE. CDR3 size: 12 residues. CDR3 DNA sequence: TGTGCCAGCAGCCCCAGGACAGATACGCAGTATTTT. It encodes CASSPRTDTQYF.

The CDR3 coding sequence is TGTGCCAGCAGCTTAGAAGGTCGCGTCCAAGAGACCCAGTACTTC. It is translated as CASSLEGRVQETQYF. This chain links TRBV7-8 with TRBJ2-5, with D hard to call. Germline loops: CDR1 SGHVS, CDR2 FQNEAQ. The CDR3 is 15 amino acids. V shed 1 base and J shed 1 base, with 10 bases lying between them.

The chain combines TRBV5-1 with TRBJ1-6, with 8 bases fitting TRBD1. The germline gives CDR1 SGHRS, CDR2 YFSETQ. V trimming: 0 bases; J trimming: 8 bases; junction bases outside the gene matches: 7. CDR3 length equals 16 residues. This chain's CDR3 is CASSLAGQGWDSPLHF. DNA for the CDR3: TGCGCCAGCAGCTTGGCCGGACAGGGCTGGGATTCACCCCTCCACTTT.

The chain joins TRBV7-2 to TRBJ2-7, with a possible D match to TRBD1 (8 bases). This CDR3 has 18 amino acids. V was cut by 2 bases and J by 0 bases, with 20 bases left in between. Germline CDR1 SGHTA, CDR2 FQGNSA. The CDR3: CASSLNGGSGGHSYEQYF. CDR3 nucleotide sequence: TGTGCCAGCAGCTTAAACGGGGGGTCAGGGGGCCACTCCTACGAGCAGTACTTC.

V and J are TRBV2 and TRBJ2-1; either TRBD1 or TRBD2 may fit D (6 bases each). Trimming removed 4 bases from V and 7 bases from J, with 23 bases in between. This CDR3 spans 17 amino acids. Per germline, CDR1 SNHLY and CDR2 FYNNEI. The CDR3, as DNA: TGTGCCAGCAGTGCTGGGGGGCCAGGGTTCGTTGGAAATGAGCAGTTCTTC. This sequence encodes CASSAGGPGFVGNEQFF.

V is TRBV6-5 and J is TRBJ1-2, with 7 bases aligning to TRBD1. V lost 4 bases and J lost 6; bases outside the gene matches: 8. This CDR3 is built from 14 residues. Germline V gene lookup returns CDR1 MNHEY and CDR2 SVGAGI. CDR3 sequence (DNA): TGTGCCAGCAGTTCCAAGACAGGGCCCCATGGCTACACCTTC. Translating it yields CASSSKTGPHGYTF.

The chain uses TRBV7-6 and TRBJ2-2, with 10 bases that match TRBD1. From germline, CDR1 is SGHVS and CDR2 FNYEAQ. Germline trimming cut 5 bases from V and 6 bases from J; bases unmatched to any gene: 15. The CDR3 extends over 18 amino acids. CDR3 sequence: CASSLMNPGTGVSGELFF. CDR3 DNA sequence: TGTGCCAGCAGCCTTATGAATCCCGGGACAGGGGTTTCCGGGGAGCTGTTTTTT.

This chain uses TRBV3-1 (or the pseudogene TRBV3-2) with TRBJ1-6; the D is unclear. Between the trimmed V and J ends, which lost 0 bases and 10 bases, there was a span of 10 bases. The CDR3 runs to 14 residues. Germline-derived CDR1 and CDR2 are LGHDT and YNNKEL (reference sequence). CDR3 coding DNA: TGTGCCAGCAGCCAAGAGTACAGAAACTCACCCCTCCACTTT. Translating it yields CASSQEYRNSPLHF.

This clone was detected a few times. V gene TRBV6-5 combines with J gene TRBJ1-1; the match to TRBD1 covers 7 bases. Losses at the gene ends were 4 bases for V and 5 bases for J; bases not matched to a gene: 7. CDR1 MNHEY and CDR2 SVGAGI come from the germline V gene. CDR3 length: 14 amino acids. CDR3 sequence: CASSLEGARTEAFF. CDR3 coding DNA: TGTGCCAGCAGTTTAGAGGGGGCCCGGACTGAAGCTTTCTTT.

V and J are TRBV11-2 and TRBJ2-7; D may correspond to TRBD1 or TRBD2 (5 bases each). V was pared by 5 bases and J by 3 bases, with 11 bases between. The CDR3 covers 13 residues. Germline assignment: CDR1 SGHAT and CDR2 FQNNGV. In DNA, the CDR3 is TGTGCCAGCAGCCTGGGACGGAGCTACGAGCAGTACTTC. It codes for CASSLGRSYEQYF.